In this sample, the clone carrying this T cell receptor (beta chain) turned up a few times. Its matching antigen is unknown. Germline-derived CDR1 and CDR2 are LGHNA and YSLEER. The CDR3 totals 15 residues. The V gene lost 0 bases and the J gene lost 9 bases, with 18 bases spanning the gap. Sorting based on CD45RO/CCR7/CD25/CD127/CD95/CD27 separated CD4+ naive, central memory, regulatory and stem cell-like memory cells. The investigators reverse transcribed all of the isolated RNA, so they sequenced expressed TCRB transcripts. TCRdb's copy holds only in-frame clones and misses some; the assay was immunoSEQ multiplex PCR. The profile shows 300,000 to 350,000 clones, less than 9.5% of them singletons. This specimen comes from a study of beta chain features in type 1 diabetes. Notes on the study in general: Lower insertion and higher deletion counts appeared at VDJ junctions in type 1 diabetes patients.

The genes are TRBV4-3 and TRBJ2-7; TRBD1 or TRBD2 may be the D gene (5 bases each). The clonotype comes from a woman younger than 35 in good health. Sequenced material: central memory CD4+ T cells from blood. In DNA, the CDR3 is TGCGCCAGCAGCCAAGATGGGGCGGGCCTCGGTGTGCAGTACTTC. As protein: CASSQDGAGLGVQYF.